This T cell receptor beta chain was documented in a study of CD8 T cells in Susac syndrome. Reverse transcription of roughly 0.5 to 1 ug RNA was carried out with random hexamers. The amplification used immunoSEQ multiplex PCR on TCR beta CDR3; it spanned 54 Vbeta and 13 Jbeta. TCRdb used MiXCR to reprocess the immunoSEQ multiplex PCR reads, holding one entry per CDR3 protein. The table has around 130,000 distinct CDR3 sequences, more than 90% seen once. Germline V gene data show CDR1 as LNHDA and CDR2 as SQIVND (reference sequence). V lost 8 bases, J lost 6 bases, and 14 bases stayed unmatched. The CDR3 is 15 amino acids. Controls were healthy donors (matched for age and sex).

The rearrangement joins TRBV19 to TRBJ2-7; 9 bases fit TRBD1. Sequencing used CD4+ T cells from PBMCs. The source of this sequence is a human donor in good health. The CDR3 here is CASAPFLGTGTEQYF. The CDR3, as DNA: TGTGCCAGTGCCCCATTCCTCGGGACAGGGACCGAGCAGTACTTC.